This TCR beta chain stems from a study of a mutant IDH1 vaccine in newly diagnosed glioma. Turning to this clone: Its matching antigen is unknown.

Assay: immunoSEQ multiplex PCR; the TCRdb copy retains only in-frame clones and omits some. The sample yields about 41,000 clones, roughly nine tenths seen once. Indicated time point: week 35, safety follow-up. Every single dose of the vaccine, 300 ug of mutant IDH1 20-mer peptide, came with topical imiquimod. Trimming stripped 0 bases from V and 3 bases from J, with 9 bases between. Germline loops: CDR1 MNHNS, CDR2 SASEGT. The CDR3 length is 15 residues. The source material was PBMCs, sampled from a glioma patient whose treatment included an IDH1 peptide vaccine. The sequence was obtained from a man aged 40-49 years with glioma. V gene TRBV6-1 combines with J gene TRBJ2-4; a possible D gene is TRBD2 (6 bases). The CDR3 coding sequence is TGTGCCAGCAGTGAAGCAGGGGAGGTCAAAAACATTCAGTACTTC. It translates to CASSEAGEVKNIQYF.